The 9 T cell receptor beta chains below were found in one sample sequenced in a study of blood T cell repertoires in COVID-19. The protocol was immunoSEQ multiplex PCR, while the TCRdb copy is restricted to in-frame clones and leaves out a portion. In the table there are approximately 250,000 clones, approximately 90% of which are singletons. The specimen sequenced was PBMCs or T cells enriched from blood (not recorded which). The receptors were sampled from a man in his forties who had been exposed to COVID-19.

The chain combines TRBV5-1 with TRBJ2-3; TRBD2 might be the D (6 bases). Germline V gene data show CDR1 as SGHRS and CDR2 as YFSETQ. V lost 0 bases and J lost 4, with 15 bases in between. The CDR3 totals 16 residues. The CDR3 DNA reads TGCGCCAGCAGCTTGGACCGGAACTTAGCGGCAGATACGCAGTATTTT. This codes for CASSLDRNLAADTQYF.

The chain joins TRBV30 to TRBJ2-1; no clear D gene. The CDR3 contains 13 residues. The V end was cut by 0 bases, the J end by 6 bases, with 9 bases between. CDR1 GTSNPN and CDR2 SVGIG come from the germline V gene (reference sequence). This chain's CDR3 is CAWSVFRLNEQFF. CDR3 nucleotides: TGTGCCTGGAGTGTATTCCGACTCAATGAGCAGTTCTTC. The complete variable domain, with remaining parts taken from reference TRBV30 and TRBJ2-1, reads SQTIHQWPATLVQPVGSPLSLECTVEGTSNPNLYWYRQAAGRGLQLLFYSVGIGQISSEVPQNLSASRPQDRQFILSSKKLLLSDSGFYLCAWSVFRLNEQFFGPGTRLTVL.

This clone was recorded only once. The chain is built from TRBV27 and TRBJ2-1; 9 nucleotides align to TRBD2. The CDR3 has 13 amino acids. Germline lookup yields CDR1 MNHEY and CDR2 SMNVEV (reference sequence). V lost 8 bases to trimming and J lost 9 bases; unmatched junction nucleotides: 8. The chain's CDR3 is CASSVAGESEQFF. The CDR3 DNA reads TGTGCCAGCTCAGTAGCGGGAGAAAGTGAGCAGTTCTTC.

The V call is TRBV19, the J call TRBJ2-7, with TRBD2 identical over 11 bases. Germline values: CDR1 LNHDA, CDR2 SQIVND (reference sequence). Germline trimming cut 3 bases from V and 4 bases from J; bases unmatched to any gene: 11. The CDR3 consists of 17 residues. CDR3 bases: TGTGCCAGTAGTATCCCTACTAGCGGGAGACGTTGGTACGAGCAGTACTTC. It is translated as CASSIPTSGRRWYEQYF.

This clone was counted once. J is TRBJ1-2 and V is TRBV2, with TRBD1 matching 10 bases. V lost 3 bases and J lost 3; bases outside the gene matches: 7. Germline V gives CDR1 SNHLY, CDR2 FYNNEI. The CDR3 is made up of 16 amino acids. DNA for the CDR3: TGTGCCAGCAGTGAGCAGGACAGGGGGGGCCACTATGGCTACACCTTC. This sequence encodes CASSEQDRGGHYGYTF. Together with reference TRBV2 and TRBJ1-2, the CDR3 gives the full variable domain: EPEVTQTPSHQVTQMGQEVILRCVPISNHLYFYWYRQILGQKVEFLVSFYNNEISEKSEIFDDQFSVERPDGSNFTLKIRSTKLEDSAMYFCASSEQDRGGHYGYTFGSGTRLTVV.

The DNA for the CDR3 is TGTGCCAGCAGCTTAAGTACGAGGGGGCGATTGGATTCACCCCTCCACTTT. Protein product: CASSLSTRGRLDSPLHF. The rearrangement links TRBV7-2 to TRBJ1-6, with 7 positions matching TRBD1. The CDR3 spans 17 residues. CDR1 and CDR2 from the germline V gene are SGHTA and FQGNSA. J gave up 8 bases and V 2 bases, and 12 bases lay outside the gene matches. Full variable domain (rest looked up from reference TRBV7-2 and TRBJ1-6): GAGVSQSPSNKVTEKGKDVELRCDPISGHTALYWYRQSLGQGLEFLIYFQGNSAPDKSGLPSDRFSAERTGGSVSTLTIQRTQQEDSAVYLCASSLSTRGRLDSPLHFGNGTRLTVT.

The chain combines TRBV27 with TRBJ1-4; D is ambiguous. This CDR3 is 13 amino acids long. The V gene's germline CDR1 is MNHEY and CDR2 SMNVEV (reference sequence). Trimming shortened V by 5 bases and J by 7 bases, and 11 bases separated the two germline ends. CDR3 nucleotides: TGTGCCAGCAGTCGCGTAGTCGGTGAAAAACTGTTTTTT. Encoded protein: CASSRVVGEKLFF.

The V call is TRBV7-9, the J call TRBJ2-7; 10 bases line up with TRBD2. This CDR3 is 14 amino acids long. The V gene end was trimmed by 6 bases and the J gene end by 5 bases; junction bases not matched to a gene: 7. From germline, CDR1 is SEHNR and CDR2 FQNEAQ (reference sequence). The CDR3 DNA is TGTGCCAGCAGACCGACTAGCGGGTCGGACGAGCAGTACTTC. As protein: CASRPTSGSDEQYF.

The chain recombines TRBV24-1 with TRBJ1-5; the match to TRBD1 covers 7 bases. The CDR3 spans 15 residues. Germline CDR1 KGHDR, CDR2 SFDVKD. V dropped 4 bases and J dropped 5; count of bases not matched to a gene: 7. In DNA, the CDR3 is TGTGCCACCAGTGACCACCGACAGGGTGATCAGCCCCAGCATTTT. This translates into CATSDHRQGDQPQHF.